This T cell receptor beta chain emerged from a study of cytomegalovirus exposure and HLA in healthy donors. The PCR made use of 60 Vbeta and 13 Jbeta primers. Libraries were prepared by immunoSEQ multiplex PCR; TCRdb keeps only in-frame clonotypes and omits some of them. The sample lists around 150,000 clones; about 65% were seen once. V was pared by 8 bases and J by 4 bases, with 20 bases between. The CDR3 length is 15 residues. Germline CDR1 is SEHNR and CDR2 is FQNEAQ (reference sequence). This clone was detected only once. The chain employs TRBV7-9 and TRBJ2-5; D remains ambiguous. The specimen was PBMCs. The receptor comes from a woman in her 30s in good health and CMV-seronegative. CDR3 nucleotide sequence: TGTGCCAGCTTTAGGTTAGACAAAATTTCAGAGACCCAGTACTTC. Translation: CASFRLDKISETQYF.